The 11 T cell receptor beta chains below come from one sample, sequenced in a study of blood T cell repertoires in COVID-19. The data were produced by immunoSEQ multiplex PCR, yet TCRdb's version contains in-frame clones alone and is incomplete. Here the sample spans approximately 200,000 clones, around four fifths being singletons. Material for sequencing was peripheral blood. These TCRs come from an elderly woman with COVID-19, enrolled during active disease.

The chain couples TRBV10-3 to TRBJ2-1; 9 bases map to TRBD1. From germline, CDR1 is ENHRY and CDR2 SYGVKD. This CDR3 is 15 amino acids long. V shed 10 bases, J shed 10 bases, and the junction held 17 bases outside the gene matches. CDR3 bases: TGTGCCAGTACACCGGGACAGGGCCACCAGCTGGAGCAGTTCTTC. The encoded protein is CASTPGQGHQLEQFF.

This clone came up once. The chain carries TRBV30 and TRBJ1-1; 9 nucleotides agree with TRBD1. The CDR3 has 14 residues. J lost 4 bases, V lost 3 bases, and 6 bases had no gene match. The germline gives CDR1 GTSNPN, CDR2 SVGIG (reference sequence). CDR3 residues: CAWRQGAAPTEAFF. The CDR3 DNA sequence: TGTGCCTGGAGACAGGGGGCGGCTCCCACTGAAGCTTTCTTT. The entire variable domain, with the rest obtained from reference TRBV30 and TRBJ1-1, is as follows: SQTIHQWPATLVQPVGSPLSLECTVEGTSNPNLYWYRQAAGRGLQLLFYSVGIGQISSEVPQNLSASRPQDRQFILSSKKLLLSDSGFYLCAWRQGAAPTEAFFGQGTRLTVV.

The rearrangement links TRBV14 to TRBJ2-3, with a tentative D call TRBD2 (5 bases). Germline-derived CDR1 and CDR2 are SGHDN and FVKESK. With 5 bases removed from V and 2 bases from J, the gap between germline ends came to 14 bases. CDR3 length: 15 amino acids. CDR3 bases: TGTGCCAGCAGCGACTACGGACTTCTCACAGATACGCAGTATTTT. As protein: CASSDYGLLTDTQYF.

The genes are TRBV28 and TRBJ1-4; D is ambiguous. This CDR3 is built from 11 residues. The ends were cut back, 3 bases at V and 8 bases at J, with 4 bases in the middle. Per germline, CDR1 MDHEN and CDR2 SYDVKM. The CDR3 nucleotides read TGTGCCAGCAGTTTGAGGGAAAAACTGTTTTTT. Translation: CASSLREKLFF.

The chain uses TRBV6-1 and TRBJ1-2; 7 nucleotides line up with TRBD1. CDR3 length: 17 amino acids. V was pared by 2 bases and J by 0 bases, with 9 bases of the junction left unmatched. Germline CDR1 reads MNHNS; CDR2 reads SASEGT. CDR3 sequence (DNA): TGTGCCAGCAGTGAATATGGAGGGGGCTTAGCTAACTATGGCTACACCTTC. Its translation is CASSEYGGGLANYGYTF.

In DNA form, the CDR3 reads TGTGCCAGCAGTGAAAACGTCGCTCGGGGGGGCACTGAAGCTTTCTTT. The encoded protein is CASSENVARGGTEAFF. The V call is TRBV6-1, the J call TRBJ1-1, with a weak D call TRBD1 (5 bases). V lost 2 bases, J lost 4 bases, and 17 bases lay in between. This CDR3 region has 16 residues. CDR1 MNHNS and CDR2 SASEGT come from the germline V gene.

This clone was recorded at least ten times. This chain links TRBV4-1 with TRBJ1-2; 7 bases line up with TRBD1. CDR1 and CDR2 from the germline V gene are MGHRA and YSYEKL. The trim removed 0 bases at V and 8 bases at J, leaving 6 bases unmatched. The CDR3 extends over 14 amino acids. The CDR3 is CASSQEIRQGGYTF. CDR3 sequence (DNA): TGCGCCAGCAGCCAAGAAATTCGACAGGGAGGCTACACCTTC.

The chain couples TRBV28 to TRBJ1-2; unclear D gene. Germline CDR1 MDHEN, CDR2 SYDVKM. V was trimmed by 5 bases and J by 8 bases, leaving 12 bases between them. The CDR3 contains 12 residues. The CDR3 reads CASSRLRSGYTF. The CDR3 DNA reads as TGTGCCAGCAGTCGACTCCGGAGCGGCTACACCTTC.

In its sample, this clone was seen a few times. This chain links TRBV6-5 with TRBJ1-1; D may be TRBD1 (5 bases). CDR1 MNHEY and CDR2 SVGAGI come from the germline V gene. V lost 6 bases to trimming and J lost 4 bases, with 15 bases between them. The CDR3 loop spans 14 amino acids. The CDR3 is CASSDRQARTEAFF. The CDR3, as DNA: TGTGCCAGCAGCGACAGACAAGCCCGCACTGAAGCTTTCTTT.

This clone was seen once. This rearrangement joins TRBV19 to TRBJ1-3, with TRBD1 as a possible D gene (5 bases). CDR1 LNHDA and CDR2 SQIVND come from the germline V gene (reference sequence). The CDR3 spans 17 residues. Trimming took off 3 bases at V and 0 bases at J, with 15 bases between the two ends. CDR3 nucleotide sequence: TGTGCCAGTAGTATCGACTTCCACGGGGGCTCTGGAAACACCATATATTTT. It yields the protein CASSIDFHGGSGNTIYF.

The genes are TRBV2 and TRBJ2-1, with 12 bases lining up with TRBD2. The V gene's germline CDR1 is SNHLY and CDR2 FYNNEI. V was clipped by 3 bases and J by 8 bases; unmatched bases: 5. This CDR3 is 15 amino acids long. CDR3 in amino acids: CASSDSSGGVDEQFF. Written as DNA, the CDR3 is TGTGCCAGCAGTGATTCTAGCGGGGGGGTTGATGAGCAGTTCTTC.